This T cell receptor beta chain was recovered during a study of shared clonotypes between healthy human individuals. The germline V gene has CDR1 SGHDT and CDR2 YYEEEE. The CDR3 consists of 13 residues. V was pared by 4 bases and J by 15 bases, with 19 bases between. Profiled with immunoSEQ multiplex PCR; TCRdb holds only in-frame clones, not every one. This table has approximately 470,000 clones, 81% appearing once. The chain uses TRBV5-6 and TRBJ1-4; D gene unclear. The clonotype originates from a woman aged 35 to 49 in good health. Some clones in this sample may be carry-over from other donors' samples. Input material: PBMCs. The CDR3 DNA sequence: TGTGCCAGCAGCAGGAATGCCCCGAGTCCCTTGTTTTTT. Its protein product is CASSRNAPSPLFF.